Listed below are T cell receptor beta chains from one sample, sequenced in a study of preoperative IRX-2 immunotherapy in early breast cancer. The method was immunoSEQ multiplex PCR; TCRdb's version includes in-frame clones alone and lacks a portion of them. The sample holds 25,000 to 30,000 clones, 70% to 90% seen once. Material: lymph node tissue, obtained after IRX-2 immunotherapy. These receptor sequences come from a human donor with breast cancer. Each CDR3 is given with its conserved first and last residue. The D gene is left open where the match is weak. Size values are once, few and many counts, or a class for expanded clones, and some rows have none.

D gene	V gene	clone size	J gene	CDR3 DNA	CDR3 protein
-	TRBV5-1	-	TRBJ1-2	TGCGCCAGCAGACCAACAGGACTCGTCTATGGCTACACCTTC	CASRPTGLVYGYTF
TRBD1	TRBV10-2	-	TRBJ2-3	TGCGCCAGCAGTGACCCCCGGGCGGACAGGTCTAGCACAGATACGCAGTATTTT	CASSDPRADRSSTDTQYF
TRBD1	TRBV6-7	-	TRBJ1-5	TGTGCCAGCAGCCCAGGACAGGGGAGCAATCAGCCCCAGCATTTT	CASSPGQGSNQPQHF
-	TRBV2	-	TRBJ2-1	TGTGCCAGCAGTGAAAGGGCGGGGGCATACAATGAGCAGTTCTTC	CASSERAGAYNEQFF
-	TRBV7-5	-	TRBJ2-2	TGTGCCAGCAGCCAGACAGGGTACAACACCGGGGAGCTGTTTTTT	CASSQTGYNTGELFF
TRBD2	TRBV7-6	-	TRBJ2-3	TGTGCCAGCAGCTTGACTAGCGGGGGATGGGCAGATACGCAGTATTTT	CASSLTSGGWADTQYF
-	TRBV19	-	TRBJ1-5	TGTGCCAGTAGGGAGAGGGGCTATAGCAATCAGCCCCAGCATTTT	CASRERGYSNQPQHF
-	TRBV28	once	TRBJ1-6	TGTGCCAGCAGTAGGGGTAGCCAGGCGGATAATTCACCCCTCCACTTT	CASSRGSQADNSPLHF
TRBD1	TRBV11-3	-	TRBJ2-7	TGTGCCAGCAGCCCTTTAACAGGGGGCACTGGGGAGCAGTACTTC	CASSPLTGGTGEQYF
-	TRBV6-8	few	TRBJ1-4	TGTGCCAGCAGTGCCCAGGGTAATGAAAAACTGTTTTTT	CASSAQGNEKLFF
-	TRBV14	-	TRBJ2-2	TGTGCCAGCAGCAAGACCGGGCAGTCGAACACCGGGGAGCTGTTTTTT	CASSKTGQSNTGELFF
TRBD2	TRBV29-1	once	TRBJ2-1	TGCAGCGTCGGACTAGCGGGGCGGGGTGAGCAGTTCTTC	CSVGLAGRGEQFF
-	TRBV28	-	TRBJ1-1	TGTGCCAGCGGCCCTTTAAAGTTTGGACAAAACACTGAAGCTTTCTTT	CASGPLKFGQNTEAFF
-	TRBV6-8	once	TRBJ1-2	TGTGCCAGCAGTGATGGCGGCAGCTCTAACTATGGCTACACCTTC	CASSDGGSSNYGYTF
TRBD1	TRBV19	-	TRBJ2-3	TGTGCCAGTAGTTGGGGTCTCCGGGACAGGGGAACAGATACGCAGTATTTT	CASSWGLRDRGTDTQYF
TRBD1	TRBV5-8	-	TRBJ1-2	TGTGCCAGCAGCTCGGGACAGGGCTTCGATGGCTACACCTTC	CASSSGQGFDGYTF
TRBD2	TRBV6-8	-	TRBJ2-1	TGTGCCAGCAGCCCGACTAGCGGGGGGTACAATGAGCAGTTCTTC	CASSPTSGGYNEQFF
TRBD1	TRBV29-1	-	TRBJ1-1	TGCAGCGTCCCGGGACAGGGAGGTACTGAAGCTTTCTTT	CSVPGQGGTEAFF
-	TRBV5-1	-	TRBJ1-1	TGCGCCAGCAGCTTGGTACCGGGGGCGAGGGGCACTGAAGCTTTCTTT	CASSLVPGARGTEAFF
-	TRBV30	-	TRBJ1-1	TGTGCCTGGAGTGTAGGGGGTGGCCTCACTGAAGCTTTCTTT	CAWSVGGGLTEAFF
TRBD1	TRBV5-1	-	TRBJ2-7	TGCGCCAGCAGCTTAGCAGACAGGGTTGGCTACGAGCAGTACTTC	CASSLADRVGYEQYF
TRBD2	TRBV18	-	TRBJ2-1	TGTGCCAGCTCACCACCATCGGGGACTAGCGGGGGCGATGAGCAGTTCTTC	CASSPPSGTSGGDEQFF
-	TRBV7-5	-	TRBJ1-3	TGTGCCAGCAGTTCGGACCCCGGCTCTGGAAACACCATATATTTT	CASSSDPGSGNTIYF
-	TRBV11-3	-	TRBJ1-1	TGTGCCAGCAGCCCGGGGGTTGGGGGCGGTGGGAACACTGAAGCTTTCTTT	CASSPGVGGGGNTEAFF
-	TRBV5-1	-	TRBJ2-7	TGCGCCAGCAGCTCCAACGCCGGGACCCCAGGCGAGCAGTACTTC	CASSSNAGTPGEQYF
TRBD1	TRBV6-8	-	TRBJ2-2	TGTGCCAGCAGTTCCGGGACAGGGTACACCGGGGAGCTGTTTTTT	CASSSGTGYTGELFF
-	TRBV18	-	TRBJ1-1	TGTGCCAGCTCACCCCCGACAGGTGTCACTGAAGCTTTCTTT	CASSPPTGVTEAFF
-	TRBV12-5	-	TRBJ1-1	TGTGCCAGCGAGTATGGGGAGGGGAACACTGAAGCTTTCTTT	CASEYGEGNTEAFF
-	TRBV18	-	TRBJ2-1	TGTGCCAGCTCACCTAGGAGGGCCCGGGATGAGCAGTTCTTC	CASSPRRARDEQFF
-	TRBV1	-	TRBJ2-3	TGCGCCAGCAGCCGTGGACTAGCGGGGGGTGCCACAGATACGCAGTATTTT	CASSRGLAGGATDTQYF
TRBD2	TRBV30	-	TRBJ2-5	TGTGCCTCCACCCCGGGGGCGGGGGGGCCAGAGACCCAGTACTTC	CASTPGAGGPETQYF
TRBD1	TRBV11-3	medium-sized	TRBJ1-4	TGTGCCAGCAGCTTATTTTCTGAGGGACAGCATAATGAAAAACTGTTTTTT	CASSLFSEGQHNEKLFF
TRBD1	TRBV10-2	-	TRBJ2-7	TGCGCCAGCAGGATACAGGGGAGTTCCTACGAGCAGTACTTC	CASRIQGSSYEQYF
-	TRBV7-1	-	TRBJ2-6	TGTGCCAGCAGCTTAGCTGGGGCCAACGTCCTGACTTTC	CASSLAGANVLTF
TRBD2	TRBV5-1	-	TRBJ2-3	TGCGCCAGCAGCTTCCTAGCGGGCACAGATACGCAGTATTTT	CASSFLAGTDTQYF
-	TRBV10-3	-	TRBJ2-3	TGTGCCACTTCGGGGGCTAACACAAATACGCAGTATTTT	CATSGANTNTQYF
-	TRBV6-1	-	TRBJ1-2	TGTGCCAGCAGTGAAGGCAGTCAGTACTCATACACCTTC	CASSEGSQYSYTF
-	TRBV5-1	-	TRBJ1-1	TGCGCCAGCAGCTTGGGGTCGGGACGGGGGGACACTGAAGCTTTCTTT	CASSLGSGRGDTEAFF
-	TRBV15	-	TRBJ1-5	TGTGCCACCAGCAGAGATCGGGGGAATCAGCCCCAGCATTTT	CATSRDRGNQPQHF
TRBD1	TRBV6-8	-	TRBJ2-6	TGTGCCAGCACCAAGGACAGGACTGGGGCCAACGTCCTGACTTTC	CASTKDRTGANVLTF
-	TRBV5-1	-	TRBJ2-2	TGCGCCAGCAGCTTGGCTGCGAGGAACACCGGGGAGCTGTTTTTT	CASSLAARNTGELFF
-	TRBV6-8	-	TRBJ2-3	TGTGCCAGCAGTGACCCCCAGAGGGGGGGCGTCGATACGCAGTATTTT	CASSDPQRGGVDTQYF
TRBD2	TRBV19	once	TRBJ2-2	TGTGCCAGTATGACCTTAGCGGGGGGAGGATCGGTCGGGAGGACCGGGGAGCTGTTTTTT	CASMTLAGGGSVGRTGELFF
-	TRBV27	-	TRBJ2-3	TGTGCCAGCAGTTCCAAGAACCGGCGGACTAGCACAGATACGCAGTATTTT	CASSSKNRRTSTDTQYF
TRBD2	TRBV28	-	TRBJ2-3	TGTGCCAGCAGTTTTGGTGGGGGGGCAGATACGCAGTATTTT	CASSFGGGADTQYF
-	TRBV6-8	-	TRBJ1-5	TGTGCCAGCAGATTAACCGACAGAGCTCGTCAGCCCCAGCATTTT	CASRLTDRARQPQHF
-	TRBV5-1	-	TRBJ2-1	TGCGCCAGCAGCGATCGACAGATAAGCTCCTACAATGAGCAATTCTTC	CASSDRQISSYNEQFF
-	TRBV19	-	TRBJ1-4	TGTGCCAGTACCTCAAATGAAAAACTGTTTTTT	CASTSNEKLFF
-	TRBV6-8	-	TRBJ2-1	TGTGCCAGCAGTGGCGGGACAGCTCGTTTCGATGAGCAGTTCTTC	CASSGGTARFDEQFF
-	TRBV25-1	once	TRBJ1-1	TGTGCCAGCAAACCCGCGGGTAGGTCGAACACTGAAGCTTTCTTT	CASKPAGRSNTEAFF
-	TRBV5-1	-	TRBJ1-4	TGCGCCAGCAGCTTTTACGGTGGAGCGAATGAAAAACTGTTTTTT	CASSFYGGANEKLFF
TRBD2	TRBV15	few	TRBJ2-3	TGTGCCACCAGCAGAGAAAGGACTAGCGGGAGACCGAGCACAGATACGCAGTATTTT	CATSRERTSGRPSTDTQYF
-	TRBV5-1	-	TRBJ2-2	TGCGCCAGCAGCACTACAGGGCGCGACACCGGGGAGCTGTTTTTT	CASSTTGRDTGELFF